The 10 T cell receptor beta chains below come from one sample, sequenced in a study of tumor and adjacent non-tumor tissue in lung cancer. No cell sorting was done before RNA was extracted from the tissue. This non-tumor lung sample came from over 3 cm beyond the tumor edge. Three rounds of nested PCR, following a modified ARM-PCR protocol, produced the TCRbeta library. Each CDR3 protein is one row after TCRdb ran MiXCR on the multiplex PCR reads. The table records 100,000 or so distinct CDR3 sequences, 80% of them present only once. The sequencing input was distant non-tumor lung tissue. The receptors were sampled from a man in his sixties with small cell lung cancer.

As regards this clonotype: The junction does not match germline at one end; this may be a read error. CDR3 sequence: CTIGRQDRNTEAFF. CDR3 in DNA: TGTACCATCGGTAGACAAGACAGGAACACTGAAGCTTTCTTT. The chain links TRBV10-3 to TRBJ1-1, with D possibly matching TRBD1 (5 bases). Per germline, CDR1 ENHRY and CDR2 SYGVKD. The CDR3 has 14 amino acids.

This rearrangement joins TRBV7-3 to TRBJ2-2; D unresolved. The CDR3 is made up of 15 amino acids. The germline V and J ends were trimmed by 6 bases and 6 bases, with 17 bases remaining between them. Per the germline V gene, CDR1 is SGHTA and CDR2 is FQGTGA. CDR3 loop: CASRLGRDGAGELFF. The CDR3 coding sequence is TGTGCCAGCAGACTTGGAAGGGATGGGGCCGGGGAGCTGTTTTTT.

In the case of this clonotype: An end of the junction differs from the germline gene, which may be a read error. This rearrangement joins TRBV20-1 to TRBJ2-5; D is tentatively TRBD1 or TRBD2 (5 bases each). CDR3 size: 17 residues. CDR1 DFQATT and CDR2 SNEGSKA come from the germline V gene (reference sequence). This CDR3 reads CSARGGVARGPQETEYF. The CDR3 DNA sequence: TGCAGTGCTAGAGGAGGGGTTGCTAGAGGGCCTCAAGAGACCGAGTACTTC.

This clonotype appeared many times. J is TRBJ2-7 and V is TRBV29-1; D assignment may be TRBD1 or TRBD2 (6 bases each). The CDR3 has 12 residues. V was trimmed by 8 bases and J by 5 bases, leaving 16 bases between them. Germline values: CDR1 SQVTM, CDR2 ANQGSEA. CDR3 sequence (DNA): TGCAGCCTCAAGGGGGGAAGGGACGAGCAGTACGTC. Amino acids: CSLKGGRDEQYV.

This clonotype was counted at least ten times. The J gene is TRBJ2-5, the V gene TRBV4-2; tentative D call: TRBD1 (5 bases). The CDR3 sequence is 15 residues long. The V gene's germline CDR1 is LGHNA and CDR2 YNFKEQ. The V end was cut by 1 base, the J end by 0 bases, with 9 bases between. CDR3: CASSQGAGYQETQYF. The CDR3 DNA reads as TGTGCCAGCAGCCAAGGGGCAGGGTACCAAGAGACCCAGTACTTC.

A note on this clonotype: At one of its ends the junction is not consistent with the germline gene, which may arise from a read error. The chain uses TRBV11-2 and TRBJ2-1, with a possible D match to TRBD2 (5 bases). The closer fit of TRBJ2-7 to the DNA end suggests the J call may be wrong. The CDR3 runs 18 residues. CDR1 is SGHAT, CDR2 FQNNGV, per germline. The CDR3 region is CAGSLGVARGYYYNEQYF. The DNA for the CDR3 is TGTGCCGGCAGCTTAGGAGTAGCGAGAGGCTACTACTACAATGAGCAGTACTTC.

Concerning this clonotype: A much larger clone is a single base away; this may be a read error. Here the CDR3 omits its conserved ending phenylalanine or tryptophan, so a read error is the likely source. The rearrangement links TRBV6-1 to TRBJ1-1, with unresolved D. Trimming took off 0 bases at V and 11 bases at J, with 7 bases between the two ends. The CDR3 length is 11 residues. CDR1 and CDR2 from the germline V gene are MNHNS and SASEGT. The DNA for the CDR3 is TGTGCCAGCAGTGAAGCCCCCTGGGCTTTCTCT. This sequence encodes CASSEAPWAFS.

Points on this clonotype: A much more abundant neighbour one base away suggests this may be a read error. This chain's CDR3 is CSVITTGYEQYF. DNA for the CDR3: TGCAGTGTTATCACGACAGGCTACGAGCAGTACTTC. The gene calls are TRBV20-1 and TRBJ2-7; tentative D call: TRBD1 (6 bases). The germline V gene has CDR1 DFQATT and CDR2 SNEGSKA (reference sequence). Trimming removed 7 bases at V and 3 bases at J, with 13 bases between. The CDR3 runs to 12 residues.

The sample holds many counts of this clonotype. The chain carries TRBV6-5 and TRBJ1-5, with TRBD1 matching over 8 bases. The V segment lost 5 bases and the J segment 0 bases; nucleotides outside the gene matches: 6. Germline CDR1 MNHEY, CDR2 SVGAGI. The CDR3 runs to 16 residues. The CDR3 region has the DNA TGTGCCAGCAGTCAGAGACAGGGGAGTAGCAATCAGCCCCAGCATTTT. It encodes CASSQRQGSSNQPQHF.

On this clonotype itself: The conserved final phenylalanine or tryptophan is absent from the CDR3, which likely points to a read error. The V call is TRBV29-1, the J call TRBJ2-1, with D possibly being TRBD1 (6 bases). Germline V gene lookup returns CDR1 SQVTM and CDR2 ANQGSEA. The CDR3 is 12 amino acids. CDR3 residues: CSAVQGYNEQFL. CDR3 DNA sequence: TGCAGTGCCGTACAGGGATACAATGAGCAGTTCCTC.